The entry that follows covers one TCR beta chain sequence. This sample is drawn from a study of blood T cell repertoires in COVID-19. Profiling relied on immunoSEQ multiplex PCR, and the TCRdb table lists in-frame clones only, not all of them. This table holds roughly 180,000 clones, about four fifths found once. V was shortened by 3 bases and J by 4 bases, with 17 bases between the two germline ends. The CDR3 is made up of 16 amino acids. Germline V gives CDR1 SNHLY, CDR2 FYNNEI. Assignment of participants to cohorts was predicated upon participant-reported clinical history. This sequence joins TRBV2 and TRBJ2-3; a possible D gene is TRBD2 (6 bases). Sequencing used PBMCs or T cells enriched from blood (not recorded which). The sequence was obtained from a man in his 60s who had recovered from COVID-19. CDR3 nucleotides: TGTGCCAGCAGTGACCGGGGAGGTTCAAACTCAGATACGCAGTATTTT. This encodes CASSDRGGSNSDTQYF.